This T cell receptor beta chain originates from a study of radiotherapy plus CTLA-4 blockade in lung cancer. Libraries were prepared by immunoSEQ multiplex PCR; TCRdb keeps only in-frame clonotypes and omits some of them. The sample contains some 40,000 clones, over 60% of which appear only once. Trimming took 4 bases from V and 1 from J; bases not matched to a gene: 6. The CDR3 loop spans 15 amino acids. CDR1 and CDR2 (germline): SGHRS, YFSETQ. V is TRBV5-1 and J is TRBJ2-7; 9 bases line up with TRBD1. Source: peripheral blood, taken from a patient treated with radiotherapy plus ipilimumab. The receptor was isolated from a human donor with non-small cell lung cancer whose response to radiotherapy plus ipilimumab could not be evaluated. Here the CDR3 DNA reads TGCGCCAGCAGCGGGGACAGGGAGGGATCCTACGAGCAGTACTTC. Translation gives CASSGDREGSYEQYF.